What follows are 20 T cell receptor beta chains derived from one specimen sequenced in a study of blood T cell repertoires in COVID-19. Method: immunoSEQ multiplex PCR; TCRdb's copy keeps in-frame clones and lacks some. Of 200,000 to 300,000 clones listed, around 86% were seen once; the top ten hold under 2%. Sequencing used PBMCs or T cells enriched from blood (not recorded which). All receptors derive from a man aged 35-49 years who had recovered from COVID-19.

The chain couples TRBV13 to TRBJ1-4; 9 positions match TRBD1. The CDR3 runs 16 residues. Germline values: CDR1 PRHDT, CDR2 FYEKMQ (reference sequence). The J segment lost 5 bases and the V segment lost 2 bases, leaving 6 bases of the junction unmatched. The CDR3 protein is CASSLWAGQGNEKLFF. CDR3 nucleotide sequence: TGTGCCAGCAGCTTATGGGCCGGACAGGGGAATGAAAAACTGTTTTTT.

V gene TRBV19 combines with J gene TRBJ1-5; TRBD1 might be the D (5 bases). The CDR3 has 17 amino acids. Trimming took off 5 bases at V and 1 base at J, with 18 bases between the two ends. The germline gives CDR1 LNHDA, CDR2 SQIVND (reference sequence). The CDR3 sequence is CASSPQWGGWSNQPQHF. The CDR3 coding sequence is TGTGCCAGTAGTCCTCAATGGGGGGGATGGAGCAATCAGCCCCAGCATTTT.

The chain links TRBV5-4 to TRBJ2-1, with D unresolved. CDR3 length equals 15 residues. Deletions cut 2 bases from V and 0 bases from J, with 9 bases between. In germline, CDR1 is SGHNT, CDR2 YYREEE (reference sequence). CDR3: CASSFSPGSYNEQFF. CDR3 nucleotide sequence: TGTGCCAGCAGCTTTAGCCCGGGCTCCTACAATGAGCAGTTCTTC.

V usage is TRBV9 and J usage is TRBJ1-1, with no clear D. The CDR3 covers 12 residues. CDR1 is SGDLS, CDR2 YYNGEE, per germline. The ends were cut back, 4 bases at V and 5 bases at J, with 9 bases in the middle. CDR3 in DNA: TGTGCCAGCAGCCCCACTGAGACTGAAGCTTTCTTT. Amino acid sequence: CASSPTETEAFF.

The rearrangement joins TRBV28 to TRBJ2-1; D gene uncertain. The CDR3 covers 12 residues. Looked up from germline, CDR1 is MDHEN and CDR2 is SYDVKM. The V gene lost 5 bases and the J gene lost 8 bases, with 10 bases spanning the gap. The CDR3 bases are TGTGCCAGCAGTACAACGTGGCATGAGCAGTTCTTC. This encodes CASSTTWHEQFF.

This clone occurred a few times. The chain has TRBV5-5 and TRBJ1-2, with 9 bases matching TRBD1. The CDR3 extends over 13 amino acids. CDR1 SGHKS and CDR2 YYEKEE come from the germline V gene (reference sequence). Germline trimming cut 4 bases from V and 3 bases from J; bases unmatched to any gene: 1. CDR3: CASSTGGDYGYTF. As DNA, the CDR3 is TGTGCCAGCAGCACAGGGGGCGACTATGGCTACACCTTC.

The CDR3 nucleotides read TGTGCCAGCAGCTCCCCGTCGAGCACTGAAGCTTTCTTT. Protein sequence: CASSSPSSTEAFF. The rearrangement uses TRBV5-5 and TRBJ1-1, with D uncertain. V lost 3 bases and J lost 4, with 10 bases in between. Per the germline V gene, CDR1 is SGHKS and CDR2 is YYEKEE (reference sequence). The CDR3 extends over 13 amino acids. The complete variable domain, with remaining parts taken from reference TRBV5-5 and TRBJ1-1, reads DAGVTQSPTHLIKTRGQQVTLRCSPISGHKSVSWYQQVLGQGPQFIFQYYEKEERGRGNFPDRFSARQFPNYSSELNVNALLLGDSALYLCASSSPSSTEAFFGQGTRLTVV.

The CDR3 protein is CASSQELAGGAGNEQFF. The CDR3 bases are TGTGCCAGCAGCCAAGAACTAGCGGGAGGGGCGGGCAATGAGCAGTTCTTC. This chain connects TRBV3-1 (or the pseudogene TRBV3-2) to TRBJ2-1, with TRBD2 matching 13 bases. The CDR3 contains 17 residues. Germline trimming cut 0 bases from V and 6 bases from J; bases unmatched to any gene: 5. Germline V lookup: CDR1 LGHDT, CDR2 YNNKEL (reference sequence).

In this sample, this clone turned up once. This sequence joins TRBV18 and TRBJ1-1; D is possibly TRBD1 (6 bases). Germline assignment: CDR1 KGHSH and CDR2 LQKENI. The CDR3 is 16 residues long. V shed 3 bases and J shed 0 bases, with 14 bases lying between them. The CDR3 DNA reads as TGTGCCAGCTCACCCCAACAGGGAGATGTGAACACTGAAGCTTTCTTT. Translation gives CASSPQQGDVNTEAFF.

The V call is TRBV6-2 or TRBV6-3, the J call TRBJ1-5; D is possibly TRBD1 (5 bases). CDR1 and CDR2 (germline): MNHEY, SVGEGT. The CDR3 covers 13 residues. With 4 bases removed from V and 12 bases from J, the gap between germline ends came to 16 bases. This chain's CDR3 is CASSFELLGLQHF. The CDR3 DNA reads TGTGCCAGCAGTTTTGAACTGCTGGGGCTCCAGCATTTT.

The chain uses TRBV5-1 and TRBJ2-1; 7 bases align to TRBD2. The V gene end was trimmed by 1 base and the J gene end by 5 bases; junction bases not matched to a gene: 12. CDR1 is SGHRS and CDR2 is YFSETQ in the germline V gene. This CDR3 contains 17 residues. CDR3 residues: CASSLILAATNDNEQFF. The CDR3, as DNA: TGCGCCAGCAGCTTGATCCTAGCGGCGACCAACGACAATGAGCAGTTCTTC.

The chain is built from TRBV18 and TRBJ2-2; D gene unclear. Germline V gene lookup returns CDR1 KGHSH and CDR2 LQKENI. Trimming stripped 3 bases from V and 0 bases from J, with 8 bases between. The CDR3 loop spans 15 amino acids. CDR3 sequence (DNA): TGTGCCAGCTCACCTGGGCAGGCGAACACCGGGGAGCTGTTTTTT. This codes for CASSPGQANTGELFF. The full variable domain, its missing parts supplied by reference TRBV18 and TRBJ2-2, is NAGVMQNPRHLVRRRGQEARLRCSPMKGHSHVYWYRQLPEEGLKFMVYLQKENIIDESGMPKERFSAEFPKEGPSILRIQQVVRGDSAAYFCASSPGQANTGELFFGEGSRLTVL.

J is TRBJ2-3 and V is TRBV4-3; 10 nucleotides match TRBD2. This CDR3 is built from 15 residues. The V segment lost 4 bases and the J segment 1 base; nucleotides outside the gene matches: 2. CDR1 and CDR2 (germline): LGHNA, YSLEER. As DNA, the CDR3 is TGCGCCAGCAGCCCCGGGACTAGCGGCACAGATACGCAGTATTTT. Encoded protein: CASSPGTSGTDTQYF.

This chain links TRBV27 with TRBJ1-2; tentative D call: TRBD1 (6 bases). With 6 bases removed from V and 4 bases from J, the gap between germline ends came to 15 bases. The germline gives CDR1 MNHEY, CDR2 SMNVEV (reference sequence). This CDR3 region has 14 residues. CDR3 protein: CASSPRGAVYGYTF. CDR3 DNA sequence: TGTGCCAGCAGCCCACGGGGGGCGGTCTATGGCTACACCTTC.

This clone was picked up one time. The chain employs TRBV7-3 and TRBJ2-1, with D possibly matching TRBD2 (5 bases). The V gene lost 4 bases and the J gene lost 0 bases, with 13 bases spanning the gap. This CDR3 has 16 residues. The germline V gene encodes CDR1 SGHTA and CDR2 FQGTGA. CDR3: CASSSGPGSSYNEQFF. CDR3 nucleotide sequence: TGTGCCAGCAGCTCCGGCCCGGGGAGCTCCTACAATGAGCAGTTCTTC. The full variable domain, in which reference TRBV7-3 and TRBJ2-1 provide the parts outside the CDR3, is GAGVSQTPSNKVTEKGKYVELRCDPISGHTALYWYRQSLGQGPEFLIYFQGTGAADDSGLPNDRFFAVRPEGSVSTLKIQRTERGDSAVYLCASSSGPGSSYNEQFFGPGTRLTVL.

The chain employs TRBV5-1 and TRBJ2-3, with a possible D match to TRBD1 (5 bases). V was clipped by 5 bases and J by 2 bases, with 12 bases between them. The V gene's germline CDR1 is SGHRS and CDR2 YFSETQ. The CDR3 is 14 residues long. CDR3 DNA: TGCGCCAGCAGACAGGCCGGCACCACAGATACGCAGTATTTT. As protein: CASRQAGTTDTQYF.

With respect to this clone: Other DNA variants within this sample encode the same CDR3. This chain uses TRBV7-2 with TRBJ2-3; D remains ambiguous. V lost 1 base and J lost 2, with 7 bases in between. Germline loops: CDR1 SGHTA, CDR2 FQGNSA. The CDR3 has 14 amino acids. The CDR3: CASSLGRYTDTQYF. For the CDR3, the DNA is TGTGCCAGCAGCTTAGGGCGGTACACAGATACGCAGTATTTT.

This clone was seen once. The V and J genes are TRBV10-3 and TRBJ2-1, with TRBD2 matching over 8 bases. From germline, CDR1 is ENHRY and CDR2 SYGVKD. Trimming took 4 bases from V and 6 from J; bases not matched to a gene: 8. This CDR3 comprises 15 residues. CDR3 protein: CAISGSRREANEQFF. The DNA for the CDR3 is TGTGCCATCAGTGGATCTAGGCGGGAGGCCAATGAGCAGTTCTTC.

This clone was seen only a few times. CDR3 in amino acids: CSVEYSNYGYTF. The CDR3, as DNA: TGCAGCGTTGAATATTCTAACTATGGCTACACCTTC. The chain links TRBV29-1 to TRBJ1-2; D remains unclear. The V and J ends lost 2 bases and 0 bases respectively, with 4 bases between them. There are 12 residues in the CDR3. Germline CDR1 reads SQVTM; CDR2 reads ANQGSEA.

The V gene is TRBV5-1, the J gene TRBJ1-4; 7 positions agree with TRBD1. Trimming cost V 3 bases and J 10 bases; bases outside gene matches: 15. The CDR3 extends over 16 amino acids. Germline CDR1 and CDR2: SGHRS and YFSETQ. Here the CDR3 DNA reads TGCGCCAGCAGCTCCCGGGAAGGACAGGTGGGGGGAAAACTGTTTTTT. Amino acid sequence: CASSSREGQVGGKLFF.